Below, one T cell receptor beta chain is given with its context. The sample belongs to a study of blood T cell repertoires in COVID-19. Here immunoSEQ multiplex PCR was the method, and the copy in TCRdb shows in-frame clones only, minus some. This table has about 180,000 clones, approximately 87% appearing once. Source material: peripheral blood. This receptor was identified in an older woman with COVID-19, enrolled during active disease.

The CDR3 DNA follows: TGTGCCAGCAGCTTAGTCGGTTTTAGTGCTAGCGCCAATACGCAGTATTTT. This sequence encodes CASSLVGFSASANTQYF. The V call is TRBV11-2, the J call TRBJ2-3, with D maybe TRBD2 (6 bases). There are 17 residues in the CDR3. CDR1 is SGHAT, CDR2 FQNNGV, per germline. The V end was cut by 1 base, the J end by 7 bases, with 21 bases between.